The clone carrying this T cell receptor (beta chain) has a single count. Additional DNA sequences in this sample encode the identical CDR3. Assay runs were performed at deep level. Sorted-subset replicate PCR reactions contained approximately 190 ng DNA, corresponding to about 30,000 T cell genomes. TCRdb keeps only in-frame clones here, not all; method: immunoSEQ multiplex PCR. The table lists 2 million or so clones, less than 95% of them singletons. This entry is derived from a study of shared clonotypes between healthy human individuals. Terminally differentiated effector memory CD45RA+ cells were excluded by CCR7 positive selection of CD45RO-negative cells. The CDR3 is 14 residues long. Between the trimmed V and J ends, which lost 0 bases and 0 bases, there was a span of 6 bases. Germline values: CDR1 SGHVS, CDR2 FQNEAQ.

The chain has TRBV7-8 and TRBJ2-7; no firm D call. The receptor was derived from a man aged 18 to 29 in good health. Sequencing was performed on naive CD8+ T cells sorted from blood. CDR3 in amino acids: CASSLAGRSYEQYF. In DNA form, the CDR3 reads TGTGCCAGCAGCTTAGCGGGCCGCTCCTACGAGCAGTACTTC.